These 20 T cell receptor beta chains were sequenced from one sample in a study of blood T cell repertoires in COVID-19. Generated by immunoSEQ multiplex PCR, the TCRdb table keeps only in-frame clones and is missing some. The table shows hundreds of thousands of clones, with more than 75% occurring only once. The sample was PBMCs or T cells enriched from blood (not recorded which). These TCRs come from a middle-aged man who had recovered from COVID-19.

V gene TRBV19 combines with J gene TRBJ1-1; 7 bases are shared with TRBD1. The CDR3 covers 13 residues. In germline, CDR1 is LNHDA, CDR2 SQIVND (reference sequence). V lost 5 bases and J lost 3; bases outside the gene matches: 3. The CDR3, as DNA: TGTGCCAGTAGTGCCGACAGGGACACTGAAGCTTTCTTT. Translation gives CASSADRDTEAFF.

V usage is TRBV18 and J usage is TRBJ2-7; a weak D match, TRBD2 (5 bases). This CDR3 has 13 residues. CDR1 and CDR2 from the germline V gene are KGHSH and LQKENI. V dropped 3 bases and J dropped 6 bases, with 12 bases sitting between them. This chain's CDR3 is CASSPGSSREQYF. CDR3 coding DNA: TGTGCCAGCTCACCGGGGAGTTCGCGCGAGCAGTACTTC.

J is TRBJ1-3 and V is TRBV5-4; 7 bases are shared with TRBD1. The CDR3 has 16 amino acids. CDR1 and CDR2 (germline): SGHNT, YYREEE (reference sequence). V was pared by 4 bases and J by 0 bases, with 7 bases of the junction left unmatched. CDR3 loop: CASSTRTGSSGNTIYF. CDR3 DNA: TGTGCCAGCAGCACCAGGACAGGCAGCTCTGGAAACACCATATATTTT.

This chain connects TRBV3-1 (or the pseudogene TRBV3-2) to TRBJ1-3; no reliable D call. The CDR3 runs to 14 residues. Germline V gives CDR1 LGHDT, CDR2 YNNKEL (reference sequence). V was clipped by 4 bases and J by 4 bases, with 11 bases between them. The CDR3 coding sequence is TGTGCCAGCAGCCTTGGAAGAGCGGGAAACACCATATATTTT. Translation gives CASSLGRAGNTIYF.

V is TRBV20-1 and J is TRBJ2-3, with 7 bases that match TRBD2. The CDR3 is made up of 14 amino acids. V lost 3 bases, J lost 1 base, and 4 bases stayed unmatched. Germline lookup yields CDR1 DFQATT and CDR2 SNEGSKA (reference sequence). The CDR3 nucleotides read TGCAGTGCTAGTTTTACTAGCGGCACAGATACGCAGTATTTT. Translating it yields CSASFTSGTDTQYF.

This clone is judged medium-sized. The chain carries TRBV4-1 and TRBJ2-7; D perhaps matches TRBD2 (5 bases). CDR1 is MGHRA and CDR2 is YSYEKL in the germline V gene. Trimming removed 5 bases at V and 3 bases at J, with 17 bases between. This CDR3 region has 15 residues. CDR3 bases: TGCGCCAGCAGCTACAACGATGATAGCGACTACGAGCAGTACTTC. It is translated as CASSYNDDSDYEQYF.

The rearrangement joins TRBV12-5 to TRBJ1-1; 9 nucleotides agree with TRBD1. The J segment lost 4 bases and the V segment lost 7 bases, leaving 10 bases of the junction unmatched. The CDR3 consists of 15 residues. Germline V gene data show CDR1 as LGHNT and CDR2 as FRNRAP. CDR3 region: CASASTGQGGTEAFF. The CDR3 DNA reads as TGTGCTAGTGCCTCAACGGGACAGGGAGGCACTGAAGCTTTCTTT.

The chain joins TRBV7-3 to TRBJ1-1, with D possibly TRBD1 on 6 matching bases. CDR1 and CDR2 (germline): SGHTA, FQGTGA. Trimming took off 6 bases at V and 1 base at J, with 9 bases between the two ends. The CDR3 has 13 residues. The chain's CDR3 is CASRSTGNTEAFF. The CDR3 coding sequence is TGTGCCAGCAGGTCGACAGGGAACACTGAAGCTTTCTTT. The complete variable domain, with remaining parts taken from reference TRBV7-3 and TRBJ1-1, reads GAGVSQTPSNKVTEKGKYVELRCDPISGHTALYWYRQSLGQGPEFLIYFQGTGAADDSGLPNDRFFAVRPEGSVSTLKIQRTERGDSAVYLCASRSTGNTEAFFGQGTRLTVV.

The chain employs TRBV5-1 and TRBJ2-1, with 10 bases identical to TRBD2. Per germline, CDR1 SGHRS and CDR2 YFSETQ. V gave up 4 bases and J gave up 4 bases; unmatched junction bases: 5. The CDR3 is 15 amino acids. The CDR3 sequence: CASSTGLASYNEQFF. The CDR3 DNA reads TGCGCCAGCAGCACGGGACTAGCGTCTTACAATGAGCAGTTCTTC.

This chain links TRBV9 with TRBJ1-1, with a possible D match to TRBD1 (5 bases). The V end lost 6 bases, the J end lost 2 bases, and 8 bases lay between the germline ends. This CDR3 is 12 amino acids long. In germline, CDR1 is SGDLS, CDR2 YYNGEE. This CDR3 reads CASMGPNTEAFF. The DNA of the CDR3 is TGTGCCAGCATGGGGCCCAACACTGAAGCTTTCTTT.

The chain uses TRBV19 and TRBJ2-2, with 7 bases fitting TRBD2. The CDR3 length is 14 residues. The V segment lost 1 base and the J segment 7 bases; nucleotides outside the gene matches: 3. CDR1 LNHDA and CDR2 SQIVND come from the germline V gene (reference sequence). Here the CDR3 reads CASSIGEGSGELFF. The CDR3 DNA is TGTGCCAGTAGTATAGGGGAGGGAAGCGGGGAGCTGTTTTTT.

This clone occurred a few times. CDR3 DNA: TGTGCCAGCAGCCCCCCCCAGGGAATGACTGAAGCTTTCTTT. Translated, it gives CASSPPQGMTEAFF. V and J are TRBV7-8 and TRBJ1-1, with D perhaps matching TRBD1 (5 bases). The germline V gene encodes CDR1 SGHVS and CDR2 FQNEAQ. This CDR3 has 14 residues. V was cut by 5 bases and J by 5 bases, with 15 bases left in between.

J is TRBJ1-2 and V is TRBV5-1; TRBD1 aligns across 9 bases. The CDR3 totals 16 residues. Germline V gene lookup returns CDR1 SGHRS and CDR2 YFSETQ. V lost 4 bases to trimming and J lost 5 bases; unmatched junction nucleotides: 12. The CDR3 here is CASSPGGGQGFYGYTF. CDR3 nucleotide sequence: TGCGCCAGCAGCCCCGGCGGGGGACAGGGTTTTTATGGCTACACCTTC.

This chain joins TRBV2 and TRBJ1-6; TRBD1 matches at 8 bases. Trimming cost V 4 bases and J 5 bases; bases outside gene matches: 7. The CDR3 spans 16 residues. The V gene's germline CDR1 is SNHLY and CDR2 FYNNEI. CDR3 sequence: CASSVGTGGDNSPLHF. The CDR3, as DNA: TGTGCCAGCAGTGTCGGGACAGGAGGGGATAATTCACCCCTCCACTTT. Together with reference TRBV2 and TRBJ1-6, the CDR3 gives the full variable domain: EPEVTQTPSHQVTQMGQEVILRCVPISNHLYFYWYRQILGQKVEFLVSFYNNEISEKSEIFDDQFSVERPDGSNFTLKIRSTKLEDSAMYFCASSVGTGGDNSPLHFGNGTRLTVT.

In its sample, this clone was seen a few times. The chain couples TRBV23-1 to TRBJ1-5; unclear D gene. TRBV23-1 is sorted into the ORF group, with uncertain function. The CDR3 has 14 residues. Trimming cost V 4 bases and J 4 bases, with 11 bases left between them. In DNA form, the CDR3 reads TGCGCCAGCAGTCGATGGGTGGAGAATCAGCCCCAGCATTTT. Translating it yields CASSRWVENQPQHF.

CDR3 bases: TGTGCCAGCAGTGAACAGGGGGCGCGGGGGGAGCTGTTTTTT. It translates to CASSEQGARGELFF. The chain has TRBV2 and TRBJ2-2; 8 nucleotides line up with TRBD1. The CDR3 length is 14 residues. V shed 2 bases and J 8 bases; nucleotides not matched to a gene: 4. The V gene's germline CDR1 is SNHLY and CDR2 FYNNEI.

The rearrangement links TRBV7-9 to TRBJ2-1; a weak D match, TRBD1 (6 bases). This CDR3 spans 12 amino acids. V was clipped by 4 bases and J by 6 bases, with 7 bases between them. The germline gives CDR1 SEHNR, CDR2 FQNEAQ (reference sequence). This CDR3 reads CASSSGVNEQFF. The CDR3 nucleotides are TGTGCCAGCAGCTCAGGGGTCAATGAGCAGTTCTTC.

To note about this clone: The sample holds other DNA sequences that translate to the same CDR3. V is TRBV4-3 and J is TRBJ1-3; no reliable D call. The CDR3 loop spans 16 amino acids. Trimming shortened V by 0 bases and J by 0 bases, and 9 bases separated the two germline ends. Germline V gene sequence: CDR1 LGHNA, CDR2 YSLEER. CDR3 nucleotides: TGCGCCAGCAGCCAAGATCCGCGGGGCTCTGGAAACACCATATATTTT. Translated, it gives CASSQDPRGSGNTIYF.

The chain is built from TRBV2 and TRBJ1-2; TRBD1 agrees at 8 bases. Per germline, CDR1 SNHLY and CDR2 FYNNEI. This CDR3 has 16 amino acids. The ends lost 6 bases at V and 1 base at J; junction bases unmatched: 10. Here the CDR3 reads CASRWGQESFNYGYTF. The CDR3 DNA reads as TGTGCCAGCAGATGGGGACAGGAGTCTTTTAACTATGGCTACACCTTC.

V gene TRBV10-3 combines with J gene TRBJ1-4; the match to TRBD1 covers 11 bases. Germline CDR1 is ENHRY and CDR2 is SYGVKD. CDR3 length equals 19 residues. The ends lost 3 bases at V and 8 bases at J; junction bases unmatched: 17. The DNA of the CDR3 is TGTGCCATCAGTGAATGGGACGAGGGGACAGGGGGAATGGTGGAAAAACTGTTTTTT. Translation: CAISEWDEGTGGMVEKLFF.